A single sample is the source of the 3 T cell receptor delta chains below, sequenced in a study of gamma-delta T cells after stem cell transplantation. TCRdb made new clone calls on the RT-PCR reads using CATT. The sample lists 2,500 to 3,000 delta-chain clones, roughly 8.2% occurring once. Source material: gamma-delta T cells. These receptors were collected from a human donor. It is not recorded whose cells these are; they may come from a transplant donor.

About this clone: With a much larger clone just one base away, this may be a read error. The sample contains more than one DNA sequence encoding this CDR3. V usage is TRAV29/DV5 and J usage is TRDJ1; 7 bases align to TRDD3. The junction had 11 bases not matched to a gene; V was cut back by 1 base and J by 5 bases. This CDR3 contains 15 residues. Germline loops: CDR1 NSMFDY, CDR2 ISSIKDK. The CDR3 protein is CAASSTGALDDKLIF. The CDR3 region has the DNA TGTGCAGCAAGCAGTACTGGGGCCCTTGATGATAAACTCATCTTT.

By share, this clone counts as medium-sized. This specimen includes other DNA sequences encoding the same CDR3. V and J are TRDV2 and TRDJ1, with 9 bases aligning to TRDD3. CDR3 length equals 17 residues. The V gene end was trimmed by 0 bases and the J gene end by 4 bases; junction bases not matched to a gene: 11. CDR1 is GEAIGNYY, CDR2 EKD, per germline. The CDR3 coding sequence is TGTGCCTGTGACACCTTCCCGGGGATACGCGGTAGCGATAAACTCATCTTT. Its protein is CACDTFPGIRGSDKLIF.

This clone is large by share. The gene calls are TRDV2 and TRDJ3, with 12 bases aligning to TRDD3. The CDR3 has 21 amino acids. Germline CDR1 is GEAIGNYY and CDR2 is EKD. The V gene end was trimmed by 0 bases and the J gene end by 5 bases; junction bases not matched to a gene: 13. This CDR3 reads CACDTVLGDTQSSGDTRQMFF. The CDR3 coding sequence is TGTGCCTGTGACACCGTACTGGGGGATACCCAGAGCTCGGGGGACACCCGACAGATGTTTTTC.